What follows are 27 T cell receptor beta chains derived from one specimen sequenced in a study of T cells in Graves' hyperthyroidism and ophthalmopathy. Amplified TCR beta CDR3 regions came from RNA transcripts. The TCR CDR3 was amplified in a first-round RT-PCR using the HTBI primer set. TCRdb re-called the multiplex PCR reads with MiXCR, one entry per CDR3 protein. The data hold some 500,000 distinct CDR3 sequences, with approximately 15% observed a single time. The sequencing sample was made of blood. The source is a woman aged 18-29 years with Graves' hyperthyroidism.

The chain joins TRBV9 to TRBJ2-5; a weak D match, TRBD2 (6 bases). The V end was cut by 0 bases, the J end by 7 bases, with 28 bases between. CDR1 is SGDLS, CDR2 YYNGEE, per germline. The CDR3 has 19 residues. CDR3 coding DNA: TGTGCCAGCAGCGTAGGGTCCCAATATAGCGGACCCCCGGATTCGACCCAGTACTTC. Its translation is CASSVGSQYSGPPDSTQYF.

This clonotype showed up just a few times. The chain links TRBV5-1 to TRBJ2-5; D uncertain. The ends were cut back, 2 bases at V and 5 bases at J, with 13 bases in the middle. Germline V CDR1 and CDR2: SGHRS, YFSETQ. CDR3 length: 14 amino acids. The CDR3 reads CASSLNAVRETQYF. CDR3 in DNA: TGCGCCAGCAGCTTAAACGCGGTTAGGGAGACCCAGTACTTC. The full variable domain, its missing parts supplied by reference TRBV5-1 and TRBJ2-5, is KAGVTQTPRYLIKTRGQQVTLSCSPISGHRSVSWYQQTPGQGLQFLFEYFSETQRNKGNFPGRFSGRQFSNSRSEMNVSTLELGDSALYLCASSLNAVRETQYFGPGTRLLVL.

This clonotype was observed at least ten times. The chain uses TRBV6-5 and TRBJ1-2; D call uncertain. V was pared by 2 bases and J by 0 bases, with 10 bases between. Germline lookup yields CDR1 MNHEY and CDR2 SVGAGI. The CDR3 length is 15 residues. CDR3 sequence (DNA): TGTGCCAGCAGTTACAGTCACCGGGCTAACTATGGCTACACCTTC. Its translation is CASSYSHRANYGYTF.

The gene calls are TRBV18 and TRBJ2-5; D uncertain. Germline CDR1 is KGHSH and CDR2 is LQKENI. The CDR3 extends over 15 amino acids. The V gene lost 6 bases and the J gene lost 2 bases, with 16 bases spanning the gap. As DNA, the CDR3 is TGTGCCAGCTCCCGAACCCTCCCCGGGCAAGAGACCCAGTACTTC. Encoded protein: CASSRTLPGQETQYF.

The sample holds a few counts of this clonotype. The chain has TRBV7-8 and TRBJ1-2; D uncertain. The CDR3 is 13 amino acids. V lost 7 bases and J lost 4, with 13 bases in between. The germline V gene has CDR1 SGHVS and CDR2 FQNEAQ. The CDR3 DNA follows: TGTGCCAGCACCAGTAGACAACTCTATGGCTACACCTTC. This encodes CASTSRQLYGYTF.

This clonotype appeared many times. The V gene is TRBV2, the J gene TRBJ1-4; D is unclear. This CDR3 has 12 amino acids. Germline values: CDR1 SNHLY, CDR2 FYNNEI. The V and J ends lost 7 bases and 9 bases respectively, with 12 bases between them. CDR3 coding DNA: TGTGCCAGCATGGCGGGTGCGAAAAAACTGTTTTTT. Residues: CASMAGAKKLFF. The entire variable domain, with the rest obtained from reference TRBV2 and TRBJ1-4, is as follows: EPEVTQTPSHQVTQMGQEVILRCVPISNHLYFYWYRQILGQKVEFLVSFYNNEISEKSEIFDDQFSVERPDGSNFTLKIRSTKLEDSAMYFCASMAGAKKLFFGSGTQLSVL.

This clonotype was recorded many times. The gene calls are TRBV7-3 and TRBJ1-2; TRBD1 aligns across 8 bases. The junction had 12 bases not matched to a gene; V was cut back by 1 base and J by 8 bases. The CDR3 spans 16 residues. The germline V gene has CDR1 SGHTA and CDR2 FQGTGA. In nucleotides, the CDR3 is TGTGCCAGCAGCTTAAGCTCGACAGGGGAGCCTGACGGCTACACCTTC. Amino acids: CASSLSSTGEPDGYTF.

This clonotype was seen repeatedly, ten times or more. The genes are TRBV3-1 and TRBJ1-2; D remains ambiguous. V was clipped by 0 bases and J by 13 bases, with 18 bases between them. Germline-derived CDR1 and CDR2 are LGHDT and YNNKEL (reference sequence). The CDR3 has 14 residues. The CDR3 reads CASSQENFGRRSTF. The DNA for the CDR3 is TGTGCCAGCAGCCAAGAAAACTTTGGACGGAGGAGCACCTTC.

This clonotype was detected many times. V usage is TRBV2 and J usage is TRBJ2-7, with D perhaps matching TRBD2 (5 bases). CDR1 SNHLY and CDR2 FYNNEI come from the germline V gene. The CDR3 runs 15 residues. Deletions cut 2 bases from V and 0 bases from J, with 11 bases between. The CDR3 coding sequence is TGTGCCAGCAGTGAATACTGGAGGAACTCCTACGAGCAGTACTTC. This encodes CASSEYWRNSYEQYF.

The sample holds a few counts of this clonotype. The chain has TRBV30 and TRBJ2-3; 10 nucleotides align to TRBD1. J was trimmed by 14 bases and V by 3 bases; bases with no gene match: 5. The CDR3 loop spans 11 amino acids. The germline V gene encodes CDR1 GTSNPN and CDR2 SVGIG (reference sequence). The CDR3 loop reads CAWRRDRGGYF. In DNA, the CDR3 is TGTGCCTGGAGACGGGACAGGGGTGGGTATTTT. Filled out from reference TRBV30 and TRBJ2-3, the complete variable domain reads SQTIHQWPATLVQPVGSPLSLECTVEGTSNPNLYWYRQAAGRGLQLLFYSVGIGQISSEVPQNLSASRPQDRQFILSSKKLLLSDSGFYLCAWRRDRGGYFGPGTRLTVL.

The chain employs TRBV6-5 and TRBJ1-2; TRBD1 matches 7 bases. V trimming: 2 bases; J trimming: 5 bases; junction bases outside the gene matches: 5. Germline V gives CDR1 MNHEY, CDR2 SVGAGI. This CDR3 is built from 14 residues. The CDR3 sequence is CASSYGQALYGYTF. CDR3 nucleotide sequence: TGTGCCAGCAGTTACGGACAGGCATTATATGGCTACACCTTC.

This clonotype was seen repeatedly, ten times or more. The rearrangement joins TRBV11-2 to TRBJ2-1, with D uncertain. Germline CDR1 reads SGHAT; CDR2 reads FQNNGV. The V gene lost 0 bases and the J gene lost 6 bases, with 12 bases spanning the gap. CDR3 length: 15 amino acids. CDR3 DNA sequence: TGTGCCAGCAGCTTAGAAGCGAATTCCGTCAATGAGCAGTTCTTC. Translating gives CASSLEANSVNEQFF.

The table lists this clonotype with many counts. V is TRBV12-3 or TRBV12-4 and J is TRBJ1-5; D not certain. V lost 5 bases and J 3 bases, leaving 11 bases between the germline ends. The CDR3 sequence is 14 residues long. This CDR3 is CASSAPGANQPQHF. CDR3 coding DNA: TGTGCCAGCAGTGCGCCGGGAGCCAATCAGCCCCAGCATTTT.

Turning to this clonotype: A much larger clone is a single base away; this may be a read error. In this CDR3 the conserved last residue, phenylalanine or tryptophan, is missing, so a read error is likely. The chain employs TRBV5-1 and TRBJ1-1; no reliable D call. Germline assignment: CDR1 SGHRS and CDR2 YFSETQ. V gave up 4 bases and J gave up 5 bases, with 9 bases separating them. There are 12 residues in the CDR3. The CDR3 sequence: CASSPDSTEAFL. The CDR3 DNA reads as TGCGCCAGCAGCCCAGACTCAACTGAAGCTTTCCTT.

The genes are TRBV25-1 and TRBJ2-1; unclear D gene. Germline V CDR1 and CDR2: MGHDK, SYGVNS. The CDR3 contains 11 residues. Trimming shortened V by 7 bases and J by 8 bases, and 9 bases separated the two germline ends. CDR3 bases: TGTGCCAGCACCGCTCGGTATGAGCAGTTCTTC. It encodes CASTARYEQFF. Full variable domain (outside the CDR3, taken from reference TRBV25-1 and TRBJ2-1): EADIYQTPRYLVIGTGKKITLECSQTMGHDKMYWYQQDPGMELHLIHYSYGVNSTEKGDLSSESTVSRIRTEHFPLTLESARPSHTSQYLCASTARYEQFFGPGTRLTVL.

This clonotype was counted only a few times. The chain employs TRBV29-1 and TRBJ2-2, with D tentatively TRBD2 (5 bases). The CDR3 consists of 13 residues. Germline V gene sequence: CDR1 SQVTM, CDR2 ANQGSEA. V was cut by 3 bases and J by 5 bases, with 10 bases left in between. The CDR3 nucleotides read TGCAGCGTTGAGAGGGTCGGAACCGGGGAGCTGTTTTTT. Its protein product is CSVERVGTGELFF.

This chain connects TRBV19 to TRBJ2-7; 9 bases map to TRBD1. This CDR3 comprises 15 residues. Unmatched junction bases numbered 5, after V lost 5 bases and J lost 0 bases. Germline V gene sequence: CDR1 LNHDA, CDR2 SQIVND (reference sequence). The CDR3 nucleotides read TGTGCCAGTAGTGCCGGGACAGGGAGCTCCTACGAGCAGTACGTC. Translation: CASSAGTGSSYEQYV.

The sample holds a few counts of this clonotype. CDR3 in amino acids: CSAFTVTDGGTEAFF. The CDR3 DNA reads as TGCAGTGCCTTCACAGTTACGGACGGCGGCACTGAAGCTTTCTTT. V usage is TRBV20-1 and J usage is TRBJ1-1, with no clear D. Trimming left V 6 bases short and J 4 bases short, with 21 bases between. CDR3 length: 15 residues. Germline V lookup: CDR1 DFQATT, CDR2 SNEGSKA (reference sequence).

This clonotype was detected many times. This rearrangement joins TRBV3-1 to TRBJ2-2; either TRBD1 or TRBD2 may supply D (5 bases each). V shed 0 bases and J shed 6 bases, with 20 bases lying between them. Looked up from germline, CDR1 is LGHDT and CDR2 is YNNKEL (reference sequence). There are 18 residues in the CDR3. The CDR3 sequence is CASSQDSWGSLGPGELFF. DNA of the CDR3: TGTGCCAGCAGCCAAGATTCGTGGGGGTCCCTGGGCCCCGGGGAGCTGTTTTTT.

The chain carries TRBV12-3 or TRBV12-4 and TRBJ1-2, with a tentative D call TRBD1 (5 bases). Trimming shortened V by 4 bases and J by 7 bases, and 10 bases separated the two germline ends. This CDR3 region has 12 residues. In DNA form, the CDR3 reads TGTGCCAGCAGTTGGGTTGGGGGTGGCTACACCTTC. This encodes CASSWVGGGYTF.

The V gene is TRBV3-1, the J gene TRBJ1-1, with a weak D call TRBD1 (5 bases). Germline V gene lookup returns CDR1 LGHDT and CDR2 YNNKEL (reference sequence). The CDR3 is made up of 14 amino acids. Trimming left V 4 bases short and J 3 bases short, with 12 bases between. The CDR3: CASSRARGDTEAFF. The CDR3, as DNA: TGTGCCAGCAGCCGTGCCCGAGGGGACACTGAAGCTTTCTTT.

The V gene is TRBV12-3 or TRBV12-4, the J gene TRBJ1-1, with D possibly matching TRBD1 (6 bases). Trimming cost V 3 bases and J 8 bases, with 10 bases left between them. CDR3 length equals 12 residues. CDR3 protein: CASSLVQGEAFF. The CDR3 nucleotides are TGTGCCAGCAGTTTGGTTCAGGGGGAAGCTTTCTTT.

This clonotype was found many times. V is TRBV2 and J is TRBJ1-3; D not certain. Trimming pared 8 bases from V and 6 bases from J, leaving 11 bases between. This CDR3 contains 12 residues. CDR1 SNHLY and CDR2 FYNNEI come from the germline V gene. The CDR3 sequence is CASRISANTIYF. As DNA, the CDR3 is TGTGCCAGCCGGATATCCGCAAACACCATATATTTT. The full variable domain, in which reference TRBV2 and TRBJ1-3 provide the parts outside the CDR3, is EPEVTQTPSHQVTQMGQEVILRCVPISNHLYFYWYRQILGQKVEFLVSFYNNEISEKSEIFDDQFSVERPDGSNFTLKIRSTKLEDSAMYFCASRISANTIYFGEGSWLTVV.

The chain couples TRBV7-8 to TRBJ2-3, with 7 bases aligning to TRBD2. Unmatched junction bases numbered 8, after V lost 1 base and J lost 1 base. The CDR3 sequence is 17 residues long. Germline CDR1 is SGHVS and CDR2 is FQNEAQ. The CDR3 loop is CASSLDDRRGGTDTQYF. In DNA, the CDR3 is TGTGCCAGCAGCTTAGACGACCGTCGGGGGGGCACAGATACGCAGTATTTT.

This clonotype was counted ten times or more. The gene calls are TRBV7-9 and TRBJ2-7; 7 bases agree with TRBD1. The CDR3 has 15 amino acids. V gave up 0 bases and J gave up 2 bases; unmatched junction bases: 4. Germline lookup yields CDR1 SEHNR and CDR2 FQNEAQ (reference sequence). CDR3 protein: CASSLARDSPYEQYF. In nucleotides, the CDR3 is TGTGCCAGCAGCTTAGCCCGGGACAGTCCCTACGAGCAGTACTTC.

This clonotype turned up a few times. The chain has TRBV5-5 and TRBJ1-2; 11 bases are a match to TRBD1. J was trimmed by 3 bases and V by 3 bases; bases with no gene match: 10. The CDR3 extends over 17 amino acids. The V gene's germline CDR1 is SGHKS and CDR2 YYEKEE (reference sequence). CDR3 DNA sequence: TGTGCCAGCAGCTCGTTAGGACAGGGGGCGGCTTACTATGGCTACACCTTC. Its translation: CASSSLGQGAAYYGYTF.

The chain combines TRBV5-1 with TRBJ1-1; D is possibly TRBD1 (6 bases). Germline-derived CDR1 and CDR2 are SGHRS and YFSETQ. Trimming cost V 0 bases and J 4 bases, with 10 bases left between them. The CDR3 spans 14 residues. The CDR3 spells CASSLDGGPTEAFF. CDR3 DNA sequence: TGCGCCAGCAGCTTGGATGGGGGGCCCACTGAAGCTTTCTTT. The whole variable domain, filled in from reference TRBV5-1 and TRBJ1-1, reads KAGVTQTPRYLIKTRGQQVTLSCSPISGHRSVSWYQQTPGQGLQFLFEYFSETQRNKGNFPGRFSGRQFSNSRSEMNVSTLELGDSALYLCASSLDGGPTEAFFGQGTRLTVV.